The 23 T cell receptor beta chains presented below share a single source sample, sequenced in a study of monozygotic twins with inflammatory bowel disease. For each CDR3 protein, TCRdb gives one entry from its re-call of the 5' RACE reads, without DNA. The ten most abundant clones cover 1.5% to 2% of a sample with around 230,000 distinct CDR3 sequences. The sample comprised blood. The receptors come from a human donor with ulcerative colitis or Crohn's disease, or a healthy co-twin of an affected twin (not recorded which).

The chain employs TRBV29-1 and TRBJ1-2. Germline CDR1 and CDR2: SQVTM and ANQGSEA. The CDR3 spans 13 residues. The CDR3 spells CSVGGTANYGYTF.

The chain joins TRBV11-2 to TRBJ1-1; the D call of TRBD1 rests on TCRdb alone, since no DNA is present to check it. The CDR3 totals 17 residues. Germline loops: CDR1 SGHAT, CDR2 FQNNGV. The chain's CDR3 is CASSLGRRTRSNTEAFF.

CDR3 loop: CASSLMTGLYYEQYF. The genes are TRBV11-2 and TRBJ2-7; TCRdb designates TRBD1, a call that cannot be tested without DNA. The CDR3 has 15 amino acids. Germline V gene lookup returns CDR1 SGHAT and CDR2 FQNNGV.

This chain connects TRBV5-1 to TRBJ1-1. The CDR3 consists of 13 residues. The germline gives CDR1 SGHRS, CDR2 YFSETQ. The CDR3 protein is CASSFISNTEAFF.

The V call is TRBV20-1, the J call TRBJ2-5; TCRdb returns TRBD1, unconfirmable since there is no DNA. This CDR3 spans 14 amino acids. The V gene's germline CDR1 is DFQATT and CDR2 SNEGSKA (reference sequence). The CDR3 region is CSAPRGGKIETQYF.

This chain links TRBV24-1 with TRBJ2-5; TCRdb gives TRBD1 as the D gene, but with no DNA this cannot be confirmed. The CDR3 has 14 residues. Germline V gene data show CDR1 as KGHDR and CDR2 as SFDVKD. This CDR3 reads CATSSGGARETQYF.

This chain joins TRBV23-1 and TRBJ2-1; lacking DNA, the TRBD2 call made by TCRdb goes unchecked. TRBV23-1 is given ORF status, its function remaining uncertain. This CDR3 contains 19 residues. CDR3 loop: CASSPPGGALESSYNEQFF.

The rearrangement uses TRBV2 and TRBJ2-1; TCRdb outputs TRBD2, but without DNA this stays unchecked. Per the germline V gene, CDR1 is SNHLY and CDR2 is FYNNEI. The CDR3 runs to 15 residues. The CDR3: CASSVGTSPLNEQFF.

The chain carries TRBV5-6 and TRBJ1-1. Germline CDR1 and CDR2: SGHDT and YYEEEE. CDR3 size: 16 residues. The CDR3 protein is CASSLSGEHWSTEAFF.

The chain carries TRBV5-5 and TRBJ1-3. The CDR3 spans 15 residues. Germline V gene lookup returns CDR1 SGHKS and CDR2 YYEKEE (reference sequence). CDR3 protein: CASSLGLGPGNTIYF.

The chain uses TRBV4-1 and TRBJ2-3; the D call from TCRdb, TRBD2, cannot be confirmed without DNA. Germline CDR1 is MGHRA and CDR2 is YSYEKL. The CDR3 is 15 amino acids. The chain's CDR3 is CASSPGTLSTDTQYF.

The chain employs TRBV6-5 and TRBJ1-5. The CDR3 is made up of 14 amino acids. CDR1 and CDR2 (germline): MNHEY, SVGAGI. The CDR3 loop reads CASSYRAGNQPQHF.

V is TRBV5-1 and J is TRBJ1-3. CDR1 and CDR2 from the germline V gene are SGHRS and YFSETQ. There are 13 residues in the CDR3. The CDR3 sequence is CASRGTAGNTIYF.

The genes are TRBV20-1 and TRBJ1-3; the D call of TRBD1 rests on TCRdb alone, since no DNA is present to check it. Per the germline V gene, CDR1 is DFQATT and CDR2 is SNEGSKA (reference sequence). This CDR3 spans 17 amino acids. CDR3 in amino acids: CSAGTGRISGSGNTIYF.

This chain uses TRBV12-3 or TRBV12-4 with TRBJ2-1; TCRdb selects TRBD1, and the lack of DNA leaves this call unchecked. The CDR3 has 13 residues. This CDR3 is CASSFGNSNEQFF.

J is TRBJ2-7 and V is TRBV6-1; the TCRdb D gene call, TRBD2, has no DNA to confirm it. Germline CDR1 reads MNHNS; CDR2 reads SASEGT. This CDR3 comprises 17 residues. The CDR3: CASSEGDYLRELREQYF.

This CDR3 reads CASSEGTGGDYGYTF. The chain combines TRBV7-9 with TRBJ1-2; TCRdb calls TRBD1, which cannot be checked without DNA. Germline V gives CDR1 SEHNR, CDR2 FQNEAQ (reference sequence). The CDR3 sequence is 15 residues long.

The chain is built from TRBV4-1 and TRBJ2-7; TCRdb's D call, TRBD2, is unchecked because there is no DNA. This CDR3 comprises 15 residues. The germline V gene has CDR1 MGHRA and CDR2 YSYEKL. This CDR3 reads CASSQVAAGDYEQYF.

V and J are TRBV18 and TRBJ1-1; TCRdb calls TRBD1, which cannot be checked without DNA. Germline-derived CDR1 and CDR2 are KGHSH and LQKENI. The CDR3 loop spans 16 amino acids. CDR3: CASSLLRVSMSTEAFF.

The CDR3 sequence is CAISVRGGEQFF. The V gene is TRBV10-3, the J gene TRBJ2-1; TCRdb's D call, TRBD2, is unchecked because there is no DNA. The CDR3 length is 12 residues. Germline V lookup: CDR1 ENHRY, CDR2 SYGVKD.

The rearrangement uses TRBV7-2 and TRBJ2-3; TCRdb selects TRBD1, and the lack of DNA leaves this call unchecked. CDR3 length: 17 residues. Germline V lookup: CDR1 SGHTA, CDR2 FQGNSA. CDR3 region: CASSPNIRAAPTDTQYF.

V gene TRBV5-5 combines with J gene TRBJ2-2. This CDR3 region has 14 residues. Germline V gene data show CDR1 as SGHKS and CDR2 as YYEKEE (reference sequence). The CDR3 here is CASSLKGNTGELFF.

This chain connects TRBV20-1 to TRBJ2-7; TCRdb selects TRBD2, and the lack of DNA leaves this call unchecked. The CDR3 spans 15 residues. The V gene's germline CDR1 is DFQATT and CDR2 SNEGSKA (reference sequence). The CDR3 reads CSAHPGSSGYYEQYF.